Detailed here is one T cell receptor beta chain. This clonotype was counted many times. The target of this receptor is not known. Nothing much larger sits one base from this clone, and base qualities are not available. Libraries were prepared through RACE. The listed sequencing device is NextSeq 500. Library preparation attached unique molecular identifiers to individual cDNA molecules for quantitative, reproducible TCR counting. Both TCR alpha and TCR beta chains were sequenced from each blood RNA sample. As for the original processing: A median of roughly 98,000 TCRs per sample was observed, with a range of roughly 20,000 to 750,000. V, J and CDR3 annotation of the TCR reads was performed with the Decombinator software suite. To make PS versus PT1 abundance plots, every sample was subsampled to the same number of TCRs (28,000). TCRs were defined as expanded if absent before sensitization and observed at least eight times at the 2-week time point. TCRdb cleaned the public reads at Q25 with fastp, built clones with MiXCR and kept in-frame beta chains. Under each unique CDR3 protein, matching rows form one entry showing the most common genes and DNA. For this entry, the V and J calls and clone size follow TCRdb and not the study's own pipeline. The sample table holds 250,000 to 300,000 distinct CDR3 sequences, of which approximately 7.5% were seen once. 1.2% of the sample is in the top ten clones.

The sample's time point label, decoded: pre-sensitization, week 0. Explained via the paper, the treatment or condition label denotes: therapeutic diphenylcyclopropenone sensitization with weekly scalp DPC. At every patch-test visit, the blood draw took place before the patch test was put on. Patients were considered eligible if aged 18 to 70, diagnosed with alopecia and deemed suitable for DPC therapy, and patients were excluded if pregnant. Unfractionated whole blood was collected in Tempus Blood RNA tubes, and total RNA was extracted from that blood. The germline ends are 17 bases apart after V is trimmed by 7 bases and J by 8 bases. Counted from cysteine to phenylalanine, this CDR3 has 13 amino acids. Only the CDR3 region is kept as DNA, spanning 39 bases read in frame from base 1. The germline V gene (reference sequence) yields LNHDA for CDR1 and SQIVND for CDR2. This specimen comes from a study of human T cells and chemical hapten exposure (dated by TCRdb to about 2021). For the wider study: For sensitization, 2% DPC in acetone was applied to a roughly 2 cm by roughly 2 cm area of upper inner arm skin. Patient blood was sampled pre-sensitization (week 0) and at 2, 6 and about 24 weeks after DPC sensitization. Libraries were combined into a pool for sequencing, and differences in TCR yield between samples came mainly from small differences in library volumes within the pool. The study tracked peripheral blood TCR repertoire changes in vivo during primary and secondary sensitization to the hapten diphenylcyclopropenone (DPC) in alopecia patients. Throughout the approximately 25-week study period, patients were also given weekly therapeutic DPC doses on the scalp. For TCR sequencing, blood came from 25 to 35 alopecia patients at anywhere from one to four time points (pre-sensitization, 2, 6 and 24 weeks). Alopecia areata with under or over 50% scalp involvement, alopecia totalis and alopecia universalis were represented in the patient cohort, which was mostly female. Patch testing was performed on the upper back with Finn chambers containing 0.01% DPC, and the patch tests were scored after 6 days according to International Contact Dermatitis Research Group standards. Paper-wide results and their limitations: After repeated subsampling, changes were observed in the strength of the expansion versus patch-test correlation and in the threshold at which the correlation became significant. Compared with pre-sensitization or healthy control sets, expanded TCRs formed significantly more large CDR3 similarity clusters, which is consistent with antigen-driven responses. DPC sensitization did not change how many TCRs were above 1 in 1000 frequency, and no evidence was found of alterations in global repertoire structure. All patients had alopecia, a presumed autoimmune disease, so their immune response might differ from that of healthy individuals. Patch test score was positively correlated with the number of PT1 expanded TCRs, with significance at thresholds 8, 16 and 32 but not at 4.

The rearrangement joined TRBV19 to TRBJ1-1; no D gene call is confident. This sample comprised whole blood, obtained in connection with sensitization to the hapten diphenylcyclopropenone (DPC). This receptor was obtained from a man between 18 and 29 years old with alopecia areata. Some clones in this sample may be carry-over from other donors' samples. Here is the DNA: TGTGCCAGTATGGTCGGGGAGGGAGGAGAAGCTTTCTTT. This is translated as CASMVGEGGEAFF. With all but the CDR3 taken from the reference TRBV19 and TRBJ1-1 genes, the full variable domain is: DGGITQSPKYLFRKEGQNVTLSCEQNLNHDAMYWYRQDPGQGLRLIYYSQIVNDFQKGDIAEGYSVSREKKESFPLTVTSAQKNPTAFYLCASMVGEGGEAFFGQGTRLTVV.